These T cell receptor beta chains were read from a single sample in a study of identical twins. TCRdb re-analysed the 5' RACE reads in MiXCR, keeping a single row per CDR3 protein. The table has roughly 1.6 million distinct CDR3 sequences, 25% to 35% seen once; the top ten hold under 0.35%. Input material: cord blood. All receptors come from a newborn girl in good health. Each CDR3 is given without its conserved first and last residue.

V gene	J gene	CDR3 protein
TRBV3-1	TRBJ1-2	ASSQPNRGRGHLYGYT
TRBV28	TRBJ1-5	ASSFSSLGYYQPQH
TRBV27	TRBJ2-3	ASGLMVGTDTQY
TRBV10-3	TRBJ1-5	AISDRRGQDQPQH
TRBV5-6	TRBJ1-6	ASSSNTGVSPLH
TRBV2	TRBJ2-7	ASGGGGYSYEQY
TRBV28	TRBJ1-6	ASSSGQGAGSPLH
TRBV20-1	TRBJ1-5	SAQRQANQPQH
TRBV29-1	TRBJ1-2	SVEGFEGSNYGYT
TRBV13	TRBJ2-3	ASSLSDQRADTQY
TRBV5-1	TRBJ2-6	ASSSEANVLT
TRBV10-2	TRBJ2-5	ASSDVLAGWETQY
TRBV29-1	TRBJ2-1	SVDSGDSYNEQF
TRBV20-1	TRBJ2-7	SARKTSGIYEQY
TRBV6-8	TRBJ2-7	ASSFKASGSYEQY
TRBV28	TRBJ1-1	ASSWHRDNEAF
TRBV6-1	TRBJ2-7	ASSKLAIDYEQY
TRBV20-1	TRBJ2-4	SARVTLAKNIQY
TRBV2	TRBJ2-3	ASSETSGAY
TRBV10-1	TRBJ1-1	ASSATMNTEAF
TRBV20-1	TRBJ1-5	SARSQQGDNQPQH
TRBV9	TRBJ2-7	ASSTLAGRSYEQY
TRBV7-9	TRBJ2-1	ASGGLQYNEQF
TRBV21-1	TRBJ1-4	ASSKGGTNEKLF
TRBV20-1	TRBJ1-4	SARDSTGAEGKLF
TRBV7-2	TRBJ1-5	ASSLVINSNQPQH
TRBV28	TRBJ2-1	ASSLPAPQMEQF
TRBV2	TRBJ2-7	ASSEASALTYEQY
TRBV20-1	TRBJ1-1	SARQGRREAF
TRBV2	TRBJ1-1	ASSPSGTEAF
TRBV12-3/TRBV12-4	TRBJ2-1	ASSSYRGDSYNEQF
TRBV5-1	TRBJ2-3	ASSPTIGTDTQY
TRBV5-1	TRBJ2-3	ASSLAVPSFYLTDTQY
TRBV14	NA	ASSHLRGGETQY
TRBV7-2	NA	ASSLTGKSEQY
TRBV6-6	TRBJ2-4	ASSYSMGLAGYNEQY
TRBV20-1	TRBJ2-2	SGRRLGTNTGELF
TRBV12-3/TRBV12-4	TRBJ2-5	ASRPISGRETQY
TRBV2	TRBJ2-5	ASSEKRGLQETQY
TRBV27	TRBJ2-7	ASGMTGGSYEQY
TRBV27	TRBJ2-3	ASTPGGVRRGPDTQY
TRBV7-8	TRBJ2-2	ASSLAGVWTGELF
TRBV7-9	TRBJ1-2	ASSRPPGQRLRGYT
TRBV6-1	TRBJ2-5	ASSEQLAVQY
TRBV3-1	TRBJ2-3	ASSPGTSGGRDTQY
TRBV20-1	TRBJ2-7	SAPGFRVHEQY
TRBV29-1	TRBJ1-1	SVGWGTEAF
TRBV5-1	TRBJ1-1	ASSLMGGRTEAF
TRBV2	TRBJ2-1	ASSEFPRTGSYNEQF
TRBV28	TRBJ1-4	ASKGASEKLF
TRBV29-1	TRBJ1-1	SVAGGRPMNTEAF
TRBV12-3/TRBV12-4	TRBJ1-1	ASRPHPEDTEAF
TRBV6-6	TRBJ1-1	ASSNRQGGSEAF
TRBV13	TRBJ1-6	ASMRPGSPLH
TRBV11-2	TRBJ1-1	ASSSNPLNTEAF
TRBV5-6	TRBJ2-1	ASSYTGTSDNEQF
TRBV27	TRBJ2-7	ASSKLGSYEQY
TRBV4-1	TRBJ1-2	ASSQDPQGTNYGYT
TRBV29-1	TRBJ1-1	SAAPRRGDTEAF
TRBV7-2	TRBJ2-3	ASSLLAASTDTQY